Below are 18 T cell receptor beta chains sequenced from a single sample in a study of graft-versus-host responses after intestinal transplantation (TCRdb year 2021). The library was prepared using the immunoSEQ multiplex PCR assay. TCRdb re-hosts the immuneACCESS table, in-frame sequences only. Its copies lack some clones; in the studies checked, an unresolved V gene accounts for under half of them, and the cause for the rest is not known. This sample gives some 43,000 clones in total; roughly 95% of them show up just once. Of the sample, more than 1.5% is held by the ten largest clones. Source: PBMCs, taken around 350 days after intestinal transplant. Receptors originate from a human patient who received an intestinal transplant, so some T cells may come from the graft donor.

The gene calls are TRBV6-6 and TRBJ2-1; no clear D gene. The CDR3 runs 13 residues. Trimming shortened V by 2 bases and J by 12 bases, and 14 bases separated the two germline ends. Looked up from germline, CDR1 is MNHNY and CDR2 is SVGAGI (reference sequence). The CDR3 coding sequence is TGTGCCAGCAGTTACCCAGACCGAATCTGGCAGTTCTTC. The encoded protein is CASSYPDRIWQFF.

The chain uses TRBV28 and TRBJ2-7, with 8 bases fitting TRBD1. This CDR3 has 19 residues. The ends lost 1 base at V and 0 bases at J; junction bases unmatched: 14. CDR1 is MDHEN and CDR2 is SYDVKM in the germline V gene. The CDR3, as DNA: TGTGCCAGCAGTTTATCCCCTGGGATATCGGGGACAGGCTCCTACGAGCAGTACTTC. It codes for CASSLSPGISGTGSYEQYF.

This chain links TRBV2 with TRBJ2-7, with 7 bases identical to TRBD1. The junction had 3 bases not matched to a gene; V was cut back by 1 base and J by 0 bases. The CDR3 sequence is 15 residues long. CDR1 is SNHLY and CDR2 is FYNNEI in the germline V gene. The CDR3 coding sequence is TGTGCCAGCAGTGAAGAGGCAGGGGGCTCCTACGAGCAGTACTTC. Its translation: CASSEEAGGSYEQYF.

This clone was counted once. The rearrangement links TRBV9 to TRBJ2-1; D uncertain. The V end lost 0 bases, the J end lost 0 bases, and 10 bases lay between the germline ends. The length of the CDR3 is 16 residues. Germline V gene lookup returns CDR1 SGDLS and CDR2 YYNGEE. CDR3 sequence: CASSVEASSSYNEQFF. The CDR3 DNA is TGTGCCAGCAGCGTAGAAGCGTCCAGCTCCTACAATGAGCAGTTCTTC.

The chain is built from TRBV6-9 and TRBJ2-3; D is unclear. The CDR3 is 16 amino acids. Trimming removed 5 bases at V and 2 bases at J, with 17 bases between. Germline loops: CDR1 MNHGY, CDR2 SVAAGI. DNA of the CDR3: TGTGCCAGCAGTACAGTTCAAAACTACCTCACAGATACGCAGTATTTT. It translates to CASSTVQNYLTDTQYF.

V gene TRBV6-5 combines with J gene TRBJ1-2; TRBD1 might be the D (5 bases). The V end lost 5 bases, the J end lost 4 bases, and 11 bases lay between the germline ends. The CDR3 is 13 amino acids. Germline CDR1 and CDR2: MNHEY and SVGAGI. CDR3 loop: CASSPDGTYGYTF. The CDR3 DNA sequence: TGTGCCAGCAGTCCGGACGGGACCTATGGCTACACCTTC.

This clone was seen a single time. The chain has TRBV19 and TRBJ1-5; perhaps TRBD1 as D (5 bases). The V and J ends lost 5 bases and 6 bases respectively, with 14 bases between them. The CDR3 loop spans 14 amino acids. Germline V gives CDR1 LNHDA, CDR2 SQIVND (reference sequence). Written as DNA, the CDR3 is TGTGCCAGTAGTCTTCGACGGGGCCCTCAGCCCCAGCATTTT. This encodes CASSLRRGPQPQHF.

This clone was observed a single time. The chain is built from TRBV11-3 and TRBJ2-6, with 9 bases aligning to TRBD1. The CDR3 has 17 amino acids. The germline CDR1 and CDR2 sequences are SGHNT and YENEEA. V was pared by 3 bases and J by 3 bases, with 6 bases of the junction left unmatched. Here the CDR3 DNA reads TGTGCCAGCAGCTTGGGACAGGGTCGGAGTGGGGCCAACGTCCTGACTTTC. Its translation: CASSLGQGRSGANVLTF.

The chain employs TRBV5-1 and TRBJ2-1; 10 bases fit TRBD1. Germline CDR1 SGHRS, CDR2 YFSETQ. V trimming: 8 bases; J trimming: 3 bases; junction bases outside the gene matches: 5. The CDR3 runs 14 residues. CDR3 protein: CARPGQGNYNEQFF. The DNA of the CDR3 is TGCGCCAGGCCGGGACAGGGGAACTACAATGAGCAGTTCTTC.

The chain has TRBV4-1 and TRBJ1-5; D gene ambiguous. Germline V gives CDR1 MGHRA, CDR2 YSYEKL. This CDR3 spans 16 amino acids. V was trimmed by 4 bases and J by 6 bases, leaving 19 bases between them. The CDR3: CASSPRRILGFQPQHF. CDR3 nucleotides: TGCGCCAGCAGCCCCCGGAGAATATTGGGTTTTCAGCCCCAGCATTTT.

The chain recombines TRBV11-1 with TRBJ2-2; TRBD1 matches at 7 bases. Trimming took 5 bases from V and 0 from J; bases not matched to a gene: 3. Germline loops: CDR1 SGHAT, CDR2 FQDESV (reference sequence). The CDR3 loop spans 15 amino acids. The CDR3, as DNA: TGTGCCAGCAGCGTACAGGGGTCGAACACCGGGGAGCTGTTTTTT. Its protein product is CASSVQGSNTGELFF.

J is TRBJ1-1 and V is TRBV19; possibly TRBD1 for D (5 bases). Trimming removed 7 bases at V and 7 bases at J, with 16 bases between. Germline CDR1 LNHDA, CDR2 SQIVND (reference sequence). The CDR3 runs 13 residues. The CDR3 is CASTPWDRDEAFF. CDR3 coding DNA: TGTGCCAGTACCCCCTGGGACCGCGATGAAGCTTTCTTT.

The chain has TRBV5-6 and TRBJ2-7; TRBD2 aligns across 11 bases. Germline CDR1 SGHDT, CDR2 YYEEEE. The CDR3 has 16 residues. Trimming at V came to 3 bases and at J to 4 bases, leaving 9 bases not matched to a gene. The CDR3 region is CASSSTLAGASYEQYF. CDR3 DNA: TGTGCCAGCAGCTCAACACTAGCGGGGGCTTCTTACGAGCAGTACTTC.

The gene calls are TRBV10-3 and TRBJ2-1; 10 bases are a match to TRBD1. In germline, CDR1 is ENHRY, CDR2 SYGVKD. The CDR3 runs 16 residues. V trimming: 3 bases; J trimming: 6 bases; junction bases outside the gene matches: 8. The CDR3 nucleotides read TGTGCCATCAGTGAATGGGGGACAGGGGCTACCAATGAGCAGTTCTTC. This sequence encodes CAISEWGTGATNEQFF.

CDR3 amino acids: CASSIERGSYNEQFF. CDR3 nucleotides: TGTGCCAGTAGTATAGAGCGGGGCTCCTACAATGAGCAGTTCTTC. This rearrangement joins TRBV19 to TRBJ2-1, with a tentative D call TRBD2 (6 bases). CDR1 LNHDA and CDR2 SQIVND come from the germline V gene (reference sequence). The CDR3 is 15 residues long. Between the trimmed V and J ends, which lost 0 bases and 0 bases, there was a span of 6 bases.

V usage is TRBV30 and J usage is TRBJ2-3; D gene unclear. This CDR3 region has 10 residues. Trimming cost V 4 bases and J 5 bases, with 4 bases left between them. The germline CDR1 and CDR2 sequences are GTSNPN and SVGIG (reference sequence). This chain's CDR3 is CAWNGDTQYF. CDR3 coding DNA: TGTGCCTGGAATGGAGATACGCAGTATTTT.

The chain employs TRBV9 and TRBJ2-6; D is possibly TRBD1 (6 bases). The V and J ends lost 3 bases and 1 base respectively, with 14 bases between them. This CDR3 is built from 17 residues. Germline CDR1 is SGDLS and CDR2 is YYNGEE. The CDR3 DNA sequence: TGTGCCAGCAGCGGAATAAATACAGGGTCTGGGGCCAACGTCCTGACTTTC. This codes for CASSGINTGSGANVLTF.

V usage is TRBV6-1 and J usage is TRBJ2-3; D remains ambiguous. This CDR3 has 12 residues. V was cut by 2 bases and J by 2 bases, with 2 bases left in between. CDR1 is MNHNS and CDR2 is SASEGT in the germline V gene. The chain's CDR3 is CASSELTDTQYF. DNA for the CDR3: TGTGCCAGCAGTGAACTCACAGATACGCAGTATTTT.